These T cell receptor beta chains were read from a single sample in a study of PD-1 blockade in classical Hodgkin lymphoma. Libraries were prepared by immunoSEQ multiplex PCR; TCRdb keeps only in-frame clonotypes and omits some of them. Altogether about 26,000 clones are present, around 64% being singletons, with the ten largest covering 12%. This specimen was peripheral blood mononuclear cells (PBMCs), taken before the second cycle of nivolumab. The receptor source for this set is a human donor with classical Hodgkin lymphoma. Each CDR3 is given with its conserved first and last residue. Each record gives: D gene, clone size, CDR3 length, V gene, J gene, CDR3 DNA, CDR3 protein. D genes are given only for firm matches. Expanded clones are given a class, and other clones once, few, many or no size at all.

D gene: -; clone size: -; CDR3 length: 14; V gene: TRBV7-6; J gene: TRBJ1-1; CDR3 DNA: TGTGCCAGCAGCTTAGTCACAGGGAACACTGAAGCTTTCTTT; CDR3 protein: CASSLVTGNTEAFF
D gene: TRBD1; clone size: -; CDR3 length: 16; V gene: TRBV6-6; J gene: TRBJ2-2; CDR3 DNA: TGTGCCAGCACTAATCCGGGACAGGGAAGGGCCGGGGAGCTGTTTTTT; CDR3 protein: CASTNPGQGRAGELFF
D gene: TRBD1; clone size: medium-sized; CDR3 length: 15; V gene: TRBV28; J gene: TRBJ1-1; CDR3 DNA: TGTGCCAGCAGTGCACACACGGGACAGCCCACTGAAGCTTTCTTT; CDR3 protein: CASSAHTGQPTEAFF
D gene: -; clone size: -; CDR3 length: 14; V gene: TRBV7-6; J gene: TRBJ2-7; CDR3 DNA: TGTGCCAGCAGCTTAGAGACAGGCCCCTACGAGCAGTACTTC; CDR3 protein: CASSLETGPYEQYF
D gene: -; clone size: -; CDR3 length: 10; V gene: TRBV6-5; J gene: TRBJ1-3; CDR3 DNA: TGTGCCATCCAGGGAAACACCATATATTTT; CDR3 protein: CAIQGNTIYF
D gene: -; clone size: -; CDR3 length: 12; V gene: TRBV7-2; J gene: TRBJ2-7; CDR3 DNA: TGTGCCAGCAGCGCCGGTTTGTACGAGCAGTACTTC; CDR3 protein: CASSAGLYEQYF
D gene: -; clone size: few; CDR3 length: 13; V gene: TRBV7-9; J gene: TRBJ1-1; CDR3 DNA: TGTGCCAGCAGCTTAACAGTGAACACTGAAGCTTTCTTT; CDR3 protein: CASSLTVNTEAFF
D gene: TRBD1; clone size: -; CDR3 length: 15; V gene: TRBV7-2; J gene: TRBJ1-2; CDR3 DNA: TGTGCCAGCACCGCCGGCAGGGGGAGCGTTTATGGCTACACCTTC; CDR3 protein: CASTAGRGSVYGYTF
D gene: TRBD1; clone size: medium-sized; CDR3 length: 18; V gene: TRBV30; J gene: TRBJ1-5; CDR3 DNA: TGTGCCTGGAGTGTACAACGGACCGGGACAGCAGCACAACAGCCCCAGCATTTT; CDR3 protein: CAWSVQRTGTAAQQPQHF
D gene: -; clone size: -; CDR3 length: 14; V gene: TRBV7-3; J gene: TRBJ2-1; CDR3 DNA: TGTGCCAGCAGCTTTGCTGCCTCCTACAATGAGCAGTTCTTC; CDR3 protein: CASSFAASYNEQFF
D gene: -; clone size: once; CDR3 length: 12; V gene: TRBV6-5; J gene: TRBJ1-4; CDR3 DNA: TGTGCCAGCAGCTGGGACGGAGAAAAACTGTTTTTT; CDR3 protein: CASSWDGEKLFF
D gene: TRBD2; clone size: -; CDR3 length: 16; V gene: TRBV19; J gene: TRBJ2-7; CDR3 DNA: TGTGCCAGTAGTGGAGACCCGGGGGGGAGCTCCTACGAGCAGTACTTC; CDR3 protein: CASSGDPGGSSYEQYF
D gene: -; clone size: few; CDR3 length: 16; V gene: TRBV7-2; J gene: TRBJ1-6; CDR3 DNA: TGTGCCAGCAACCTGCGCCCCCGTGGCAGTAGTTCACCCCTCCACTTT; CDR3 protein: CASNLRPRGSSSPLHF
D gene: -; clone size: -; CDR3 length: 17; V gene: TRBV4-1; J gene: TRBJ2-3; CDR3 DNA: TGCGCCAGCAGCTCTACCCCGGGGGGCGGGGGAACAGATACGCAGTATTTT; CDR3 protein: CASSSTPGGGGTDTQYF
D gene: -; clone size: -; CDR3 length: 11; V gene: TRBV2; J gene: TRBJ2-1; CDR3 DNA: TGTGCCAGCAGGGTATACAATGAGCAGTTCTTC; CDR3 protein: CASRVYNEQFF
D gene: -; clone size: -; CDR3 length: 14; V gene: TRBV5-6; J gene: TRBJ2-7; CDR3 DNA: TGTGCCAGCAGCTTGATGAGGAGAACGTACGAGCAGTACTTC; CDR3 protein: CASSLMRRTYEQYF
D gene: -; clone size: -; CDR3 length: 18; V gene: TRBV7-9; J gene: TRBJ2-5; CDR3 DNA: TGTGCCAGCAGCTTAGACGGGTTTTGGTGGGAAGGGCAAGAGACCCAGTACTTC; CDR3 protein: CASSLDGFWWEGQETQYF
D gene: TRBD1; clone size: medium-sized; CDR3 length: 13; V gene: TRBV28; J gene: TRBJ1-2; CDR3 DNA: TGTGCCAGCAGTTTTGATATTGACAGGGGAAAAAGCTTC; CDR3 protein: CASSFDIDRGKSF
D gene: -; clone size: -; CDR3 length: 15; V gene: TRBV5-1; J gene: TRBJ1-6; CDR3 DNA: TGCGCCAGCAGCTTGACCGGGACGGGGAGTTCACCCCTCCACTTT; CDR3 protein: CASSLTGTGSSPLHF
D gene: TRBD1; clone size: -; CDR3 length: 17; V gene: TRBV5-1; J gene: TRBJ1-4; CDR3 DNA: TGCGCCAGCAGCTTGGCCCTCCGACAGGGTTCTAATGAAAAACTGTTTTTT; CDR3 protein: CASSLALRQGSNEKLFF
D gene: TRBD1; clone size: -; CDR3 length: 16; V gene: TRBV2; J gene: TRBJ1-5; CDR3 DNA: TGTGCCAGCAGTGGAAGGAGGACAGGGGTAAGTCAGCCCCAGCATTTT; CDR3 protein: CASSGRRTGVSQPQHF
D gene: -; clone size: -; CDR3 length: 14; V gene: TRBV7-3; J gene: TRBJ2-3; CDR3 DNA: TGTGCCAGCAGCTTGGGGCGGGAAGCAGATACGCAGTATTTT; CDR3 protein: CASSLGREADTQYF
D gene: -; clone size: -; CDR3 length: 15; V gene: TRBV6-5; J gene: TRBJ2-7; CDR3 DNA: TGTGCCAGCAGTAAAGGGGCCGGTTACGATTACGAGCAGTACTTC; CDR3 protein: CASSKGAGYDYEQYF
D gene: -; clone size: -; CDR3 length: 11; V gene: TRBV28; J gene: TRBJ1-4; CDR3 DNA: TGTGCCAGCAGTTCTGAAGAAAAACTGTTTTTT; CDR3 protein: CASSSEEKLFF
D gene: -; clone size: -; CDR3 length: 13; V gene: TRBV13; J gene: TRBJ2-5; CDR3 DNA: TGTGCCAGCAGCTTAATCGACACAGAGACCCAGTACTTC; CDR3 protein: CASSLIDTETQYF
D gene: -; clone size: -; CDR3 length: 14; V gene: TRBV7-2; J gene: TRBJ1-2; CDR3 DNA: TGTGCCAGCAGCTTAGGTTTTCCAGCATATGGCTACACCTTC; CDR3 protein: CASSLGFPAYGYTF
D gene: -; clone size: -; CDR3 length: 15; V gene: TRBV2; J gene: TRBJ2-1; CDR3 DNA: TGTGCCAGCAGTGAAGGGGGGGCCCCTGGAACTGAGCAGTTCTTC; CDR3 protein: CASSEGGAPGTEQFF
D gene: TRBD1; clone size: -; CDR3 length: 15; V gene: TRBV7-9; J gene: TRBJ2-3; CDR3 DNA: TGTGCCAGCAGCTCGGACAGGGGAGGGGTGGATACGCAGTATTTT; CDR3 protein: CASSSDRGGVDTQYF
D gene: TRBD1; clone size: -; CDR3 length: 15; V gene: TRBV4-3; J gene: TRBJ2-7; CDR3 DNA: TGCGCCAGCAGCCAAGATTACCAGGGGGCGCGAGAGCAGTACTTC; CDR3 protein: CASSQDYQGAREQYF